One and the same sample provided the 6 T cell receptor beta chains below, sequenced in a study of CD8+ T cells in alopecia areata. Extracted from the samples, RNA was reverse transcribed into cDNA to serve as the sequencing template. Clones were read by immunoSEQ multiplex PCR, and TCRdb kept only the in-frame ones, dropping some. The sample has 150,000 or so clones, approximately 49% seen once; the top ten hold roughly a sixth. The material was CD8+ T cells sorted from blood, obtained at week 0. Source of these receptors: a human donor with alopecia areata.

There are many counts of this clone. This sequence joins TRBV11-2 and TRBJ2-1, with D uncertain. CDR1 is SGHAT and CDR2 is FQNNGV in the germline V gene. The CDR3 totals 11 residues. V was clipped by 3 bases and J by 7 bases, with 4 bases between them. The CDR3 sequence is CASSLANEQFF. CDR3 DNA: TGTGCCAGCAGCTTGGCGAATGAGCAGTTCTTC.

The chain has TRBV6-5 and TRBJ1-4, with TRBD1 identical over 7 bases. V was pared by 8 bases and J by 8 bases, with 8 bases of the junction left unmatched. The CDR3 has 13 residues. Germline CDR1 MNHEY, CDR2 SVGAGI. CDR3 loop: CASRNRGGEKLFF. The CDR3 DNA reads TGTGCCAGCCGAAACAGGGGAGGCGAAAAACTGTTTTTT.

V gene TRBV7-6 combines with J gene TRBJ1-2; D may be TRBD1 (5 bases). CDR3 length equals 16 residues. Germline values: CDR1 SGHVS, CDR2 FNYEAQ. V lost 5 bases, J lost 0 bases, and 16 bases lay in between. The CDR3 loop reads CASSPAPGFTNYGYTF. The CDR3 DNA reads TGTGCCAGCAGCCCCGCTCCAGGGTTTACTAACTATGGCTACACCTTC.

Only one count was recorded for this clone. V gene TRBV4-3 combines with J gene TRBJ2-3, with D tentatively TRBD1 or TRBD2 (5 bases each). The CDR3 extends over 16 amino acids. The V end was cut by 3 bases, the J end by 4 bases, with 17 bases between. Germline lookup yields CDR1 LGHNA and CDR2 YSLEER. CDR3 protein: CASSHGTDDGPDTQYF. The CDR3 nucleotides are TGCGCCAGCAGCCACGGGACCGACGACGGCCCAGATACGCAGTATTTT.

This clone was counted once. The chain recombines TRBV15 with TRBJ1-2; D is unresolved. The CDR3 length is 15 residues. Germline CDR1 LNHNV, CDR2 YYDKDF (reference sequence). V shed 0 bases and J shed 3 bases, with 11 bases lying between them. The CDR3 is CATSRDPESYYGYTF. The CDR3 region has the DNA TGTGCCACCAGCAGAGATCCGGAGAGCTACTATGGCTACACCTTC. The complete variable domain, with remaining parts taken from reference TRBV15 and TRBJ1-2, reads DAMVIQNPRYQVTQFGKPVTLSCSQTLNHNVMYWYQQKSSQAPKLLFHYYDKDFNNEADTPDNFQSRRPNTSFCFLDIRSPGLGDTAMYLCATSRDPESYYGYTFGSGTRLTVV.

This clone has just a few counts. The chain couples TRBV29-1 to TRBJ2-5; TRBD2 matches at 9 bases. Germline V gene data show CDR1 as SQVTM and CDR2 as ANQGSEA. The CDR3 has 14 amino acids. The V gene end was trimmed by 4 bases and the J gene end by 7 bases; junction bases not matched to a gene: 10. DNA for the CDR3: TGCAGCGTTGCTAGCGGGGCCACGGGAGGGACCCAGTACTTC. Residues: CSVASGATGGTQYF.